This passage covers 27 T cell receptor beta chains from one sample sequenced in a study of cytomegalovirus exposure and HLA in healthy donors. With 60 Vbeta and 13 Jbeta primers, the PCR was carried out. Clones were sequenced by immunoSEQ multiplex PCR, and TCRdb holds only the in-frame ones, with some missing. The sample holds around 150,000 clones; less than 90% are singletons and the top ten take 1.5% to 2%. Sequencing was done on a sample of PBMCs. These receptors came from a woman aged 18-29 years in good health and CMV-seronegative.

The chain employs TRBV7-9 and TRBJ2-7, with 8 nucleotides matching TRBD2. The CDR3 has 16 amino acids. J was trimmed by 3 bases and V by 5 bases; bases with no gene match: 12. Per germline, CDR1 SEHNR and CDR2 FQNEAQ (reference sequence). CDR3 nucleotides: TGTGCCAGCAGCCACTCGCAAACTAGCGGAAACTACGAGCAGTACTTC. Its translation: CASSHSQTSGNYEQYF.

The rearrangement joins TRBV5-6 to TRBJ1-3; unclear D gene. The CDR3 is 15 residues long. Germline CDR1 SGHDT, CDR2 YYEEEE. V dropped 2 bases and J dropped 0 bases, with 9 bases sitting between them. CDR3 residues: CASSLGVLSGNTIYF. The DNA of the CDR3 is TGTGCCAGCAGCTTAGGAGTTCTCTCTGGAAACACCATATATTTT.

The chain combines TRBV5-6 with TRBJ2-3; 10 bases agree with TRBD2. The V segment lost 7 bases and the J segment 7 bases; nucleotides outside the gene matches: 6. Germline V lookup: CDR1 SGHDT, CDR2 YYEEEE. The CDR3 totals 13 residues. The CDR3 spells CASQAGGGNTQYF. The CDR3, as DNA: TGTGCCAGCCAAGCGGGGGGGGGAAATACGCAGTATTTT. Variable domain in full (rest from reference TRBV5-6 and TRBJ2-3): DAGVTQSPTHLIKTRGQQVTLRCSPKSGHDTVSWYQQALGQGPQFIFQYYEEEERQRGNFPDRFSGHQFPNYSSELNVNALLLGDSALYLCASQAGGGNTQYFGPGTRLTVL.

The chain employs TRBV18 and TRBJ2-7, with no clear D. Germline values: CDR1 KGHSH, CDR2 LQKENI. This CDR3 contains 14 residues. Trimming cost V 6 bases and J 1 base, with 13 bases left between them. Here the CDR3 DNA reads TGTGCCAGCTCCCTTGGGCCTGGGTCCTACGAGCAGTACTTC. Encoded protein: CASSLGPGSYEQYF.

The rearrangement joins TRBV5-6 to TRBJ2-2; weak D call: TRBD1 (6 bases). Germline CDR1 is SGHDT and CDR2 is YYEEEE. Between the trimmed V and J ends, which lost 4 bases and 5 bases, there was a span of 15 bases. The CDR3 is 15 amino acids. CDR3 sequence (DNA): TGTGCCAGCAGCCGAACTGACAGGTTAACCGGGGAGCTGTTTTTT. Translating it yields CASSRTDRLTGELFF.

This rearrangement joins TRBV7-9 to TRBJ1-2; D not resolved. Trimming cost V 5 bases and J 5 bases, with 12 bases left between them. CDR1 and CDR2 (germline): SEHNR, FQNEAQ (reference sequence). The CDR3 is 13 residues long. CDR3 sequence: CASSSTPVYGYTF. CDR3 coding DNA: TGTGCCAGCAGCAGCACCCCTGTGTATGGCTACACCTTC.

The rearrangement joins TRBV27 to TRBJ2-1, with D possibly matching TRBD1 (6 bases). V lost 7 bases to trimming and J lost 5 bases, with 15 bases between them. Germline V gives CDR1 MNHEY, CDR2 SMNVEV (reference sequence). This CDR3 contains 14 residues. CDR3 coding DNA: TGTGCCAGCACAGTCAGGCAGGGGCACAATGAGCAGTTCTTC. Its protein is CASTVRQGHNEQFF.

The J gene is TRBJ1-4, the V gene TRBV2; TRBD1 aligns across 10 bases. The CDR3 loop spans 15 amino acids. Losses at the gene ends were 3 bases for V and 7 bases for J; bases not matched to a gene: 5. Germline V CDR1 and CDR2: SNHLY, FYNNEI. CDR3 nucleotides: TGTGCCAGCAGTGACGACAGGGGGCATGGTGAAAAACTGTTTTTT. As protein: CASSDDRGHGEKLFF.

Only one count was recorded for this clone. The chain is built from TRBV7-8 and TRBJ2-5; TRBD2 matches 16 bases. Germline CDR1 SGHVS, CDR2 FQNEAQ. The junction had 9 bases not matched to a gene; V was cut back by 4 bases and J by 4 bases. The CDR3 consists of 18 residues. For the CDR3, the DNA is TGTGCCAGCAGCTCGGGACTAGCGGGAGGGCGGGGCGGAGAGACCCAGTACTTC. Translating gives CASSSGLAGGRGGETQYF.

The genes are TRBV2 and TRBJ1-5; no clear D gene. V shed 1 base and J shed 6 bases, with 13 bases lying between them. The CDR3 has 15 amino acids. CDR1 and CDR2 from the germline V gene are SNHLY and FYNNEI. The CDR3 here is CASSEGGLMGQPQHF. The DNA for the CDR3 is TGTGCCAGCAGTGAAGGAGGACTAATGGGTCAGCCCCAGCATTTT.

The rearrangement links TRBV5-1 to TRBJ2-1; 8 positions agree with TRBD2. Germline CDR1 reads SGHRS; CDR2 reads YFSETQ. Trimming at V came to 4 bases and at J to 0 bases, leaving 9 bases not matched to a gene. The CDR3 covers 17 residues. The CDR3 DNA sequence: TGCGCCAGCAGCACCGGGACTAGTAGAAACTCCTACAATGAGCAGTTCTTC. Protein product: CASSTGTSRNSYNEQFF. The full variable domain, in which reference TRBV5-1 and TRBJ2-1 provide the parts outside the CDR3, is KAGVTQTPRYLIKTRGQQVTLSCSPISGHRSVSWYQQTPGQGLQFLFEYFSETQRNKGNFPGRFSGRQFSNSRSEMNVSTLELGDSALYLCASSTGTSRNSYNEQFFGPGTRLTVL.

This chain connects TRBV27 to TRBJ2-3; no reliable D call. Germline loops: CDR1 MNHEY, CDR2 SMNVEV (reference sequence). V was shortened by 6 bases and J by 0 bases, with 10 bases between the two germline ends. The CDR3 has 14 amino acids. The CDR3 DNA reads as TGTGCCAGCAGACCTGGGCCTAGCACAGATACGCAGTATTTT. Translation: CASRPGPSTDTQYF.

The chain employs TRBV28 and TRBJ1-5, with D uncertain. Germline CDR1 and CDR2: MDHEN and SYDVKM. V lost 2 bases and J 4 bases, leaving 9 bases between the germline ends. The CDR3 covers 14 residues. For the CDR3, the DNA is TGTGCCAGCAGTTTAGCAGGTGATAATCAGCCCCAGCATTTT. Translated, it gives CASSLAGDNQPQHF.

The chain couples TRBV28 to TRBJ2-7, with no clear D. V was cut by 2 bases and J by 2 bases, with 19 bases left in between. Germline CDR1 MDHEN, CDR2 SYDVKM. This CDR3 comprises 17 residues. CDR3 in amino acids: CASSLGSPSRPTYEQYF. The CDR3 DNA sequence: TGTGCCAGCAGTTTAGGGTCTCCGAGCAGGCCAACCTACGAGCAGTACTTC.

The chain is built from TRBV9 and TRBJ2-3, with 12 bases that match TRBD2. The CDR3 is 14 amino acids. The germline V gene encodes CDR1 SGDLS and CDR2 YYNGEE. J gave up 6 bases and V 3 bases, and 2 bases lay outside the gene matches. CDR3 DNA: TGTGCCAGCAGCGCAGGACTAGCGGGGGATACGCAGTATTTT. This codes for CASSAGLAGDTQYF. Complete variable domain (other parts from reference TRBV9 and TRBJ2-3): DSGVTQTPKHLITATGQRVTLRCSPRSGDLSVYWYQQSLDQGLQFLIQYYNGEERAKGNILERFSAQQFPDLHSELNLSSLELGDSALYFCASSAGLAGDTQYFGPGTRLTVL.

The chain employs TRBV18 and TRBJ2-1; 7 bases map to TRBD1. The germline V gene has CDR1 KGHSH and CDR2 LQKENI. The CDR3 totals 16 residues. The J segment lost 7 bases and the V segment lost 8 bases, leaving 17 bases of the junction unmatched. This chain's CDR3 is CASTTLQGPSWNEQFF. CDR3 coding DNA: TGTGCCAGCACCACTTTACAGGGGCCGTCTTGGAATGAGCAGTTCTTC.

This CDR3 is CASSFDGGRTQETQYF. CDR3 DNA sequence: TGTGCCAGCAGTTTTGACGGCGGGAGGACCCAAGAGACCCAGTACTTC. This chain uses TRBV27 with TRBJ2-5; 8 positions agree with TRBD2. The CDR3 has 16 residues. Germline loops: CDR1 MNHEY, CDR2 SMNVEV (reference sequence). The ends lost 3 bases at V and 1 base at J; junction bases unmatched: 7.

This clone was seen a few times. CDR3 bases: TGTGCCAGCAGCTCCGGGACAGGGGAACGATATAGCAATCAGCCCCAGCATTTT. This sequence encodes CASSSGTGERYSNQPQHF. This chain links TRBV11-2 with TRBJ1-5; 10 bases are a match to TRBD1. The J segment lost 0 bases and the V segment lost 4 bases, leaving 9 bases of the junction unmatched. The CDR3 is 18 amino acids. Per the germline V gene, CDR1 is SGHAT and CDR2 is FQNNGV.

V gene TRBV15 combines with J gene TRBJ1-6, with 9 bases matching TRBD1. CDR1 and CDR2 from the germline V gene are LNHNV and YYDKDF (reference sequence). J gave up 8 bases and V 5 bases, and 4 bases lay outside the gene matches. The CDR3 spans 14 residues. The CDR3 DNA sequence: TGTGCCACCAGCGTCCGGGACAGGGATTCACCCCTCCACTTT. This encodes CATSVRDRDSPLHF. The full variable domain, with the rest looked up from reference TRBV15 and TRBJ1-6, is DAMVIQNPRYQVTQFGKPVTLSCSQTLNHNVMYWYQQKSSQAPKLLFHYYDKDFNNEADTPDNFQSRRPNTSFCFLDIRSPGLGDTAMYLCATSVRDRDSPLHFGNGTRLTVT.

The chain recombines TRBV4-2 with TRBJ1-2, with 8 bases lining up with TRBD1. The germline V gene encodes CDR1 LGHNA and CDR2 YNFKEQ. This CDR3 contains 15 residues. The V gene end was trimmed by 3 bases and the J gene end by 3 bases; junction bases not matched to a gene: 6. The CDR3 nucleotides are TGTGCCAGCAGCCATCCCCAGGGGGCTTACTATGGCTACACCTTC. This translates into CASSHPQGAYYGYTF.

V and J are TRBV5-1 and TRBJ1-4; 10 nucleotides agree with TRBD1. Germline V gene lookup returns CDR1 SGHRS and CDR2 YFSETQ. The CDR3 is 16 residues long. J was trimmed by 2 bases and V by 4 bases; bases with no gene match: 5. CDR3 nucleotides: TGCGCCAGCAGCCCCTGGGGACAGGGGACTAATGAAAAACTGTTTTTT. Its translation: CASSPWGQGTNEKLFF.

The rearrangement joins TRBV2 to TRBJ1-1; D gene uncertain. Germline lookup yields CDR1 SNHLY and CDR2 FYNNEI. The CDR3 has 14 amino acids. Between the trimmed V and J ends, which lost 3 bases and 3 bases, there was a span of 11 bases. The CDR3 loop is CASSDRGMDTEAFF. The CDR3 DNA is TGTGCCAGCAGTGATAGAGGGATGGACACTGAAGCTTTCTTT.

V usage is TRBV5-1 and J usage is TRBJ2-1; TRBD2 matches 7 bases. Germline V CDR1 and CDR2: SGHRS, YFSETQ. The J segment lost 4 bases and the V segment lost 3 bases, leaving 7 bases of the junction unmatched. CDR3 size: 15 residues. The CDR3 reads CASSSLAGEYNEQFF. The CDR3 DNA is TGCGCCAGCAGCTCACTCGCGGGGGAATACAATGAGCAGTTCTTC.

The chain has TRBV27 and TRBJ2-7; TRBD2 might be the D (5 bases). The germline gives CDR1 MNHEY, CDR2 SMNVEV (reference sequence). Deletions cut 2 bases from V and 4 bases from J, with 12 bases between. The CDR3 is 14 amino acids. The CDR3: CASSLVGDRYEQYF. The CDR3 DNA sequence: TGTGCCAGCAGTTTAGTCGGGGATCGGTACGAGCAGTACTTC.

The J gene is TRBJ1-2, the V gene TRBV4-1, with 8 bases fitting TRBD1. Germline V gene lookup returns CDR1 MGHRA and CDR2 YSYEKL. The V and J ends lost 5 bases and 4 bases, in that order; junction bases with no gene match: 6. The CDR3 loop spans 14 amino acids. The CDR3: CASSSGQGGYGYTF. The CDR3 DNA is TGCGCCAGCAGCTCTGGACAGGGAGGCTATGGCTACACCTTC.

The chain couples TRBV11-2 to TRBJ2-7, with D perhaps TRBD2 (5 bases). This CDR3 spans 15 amino acids. Germline V gene sequence: CDR1 SGHAT, CDR2 FQNNGV. V was cut by 6 bases and J by 2 bases, with 17 bases left in between. CDR3 DNA: TGTGCCAGCAGTACCCGGCCGCGGGTCCCCTACGAGCAGTACTTC. This encodes CASSTRPRVPYEQYF. The complete variable domain, with remaining parts taken from reference TRBV11-2 and TRBJ2-7, reads EAGVAQSPRYKIIEKRQSVAFWCNPISGHATLYWYQQILGQGPKLLIQFQNNGVVDDSQLPKDRFSAERLKGVDSTLKIQPAKLEDSAVYLCASSTRPRVPYEQYFGPGTRLTVT.

This chain joins TRBV28 and TRBJ2-3; D gene ambiguous. V was cut by 7 bases and J by 1 base, with 9 bases left in between. The CDR3 consists of 13 residues. Per the germline V gene, CDR1 is MDHEN and CDR2 is SYDVKM. CDR3 in amino acids: CASNRHGTDTQYF. CDR3 nucleotides: TGTGCCAGCAACCGACATGGCACAGATACGCAGTATTTT.